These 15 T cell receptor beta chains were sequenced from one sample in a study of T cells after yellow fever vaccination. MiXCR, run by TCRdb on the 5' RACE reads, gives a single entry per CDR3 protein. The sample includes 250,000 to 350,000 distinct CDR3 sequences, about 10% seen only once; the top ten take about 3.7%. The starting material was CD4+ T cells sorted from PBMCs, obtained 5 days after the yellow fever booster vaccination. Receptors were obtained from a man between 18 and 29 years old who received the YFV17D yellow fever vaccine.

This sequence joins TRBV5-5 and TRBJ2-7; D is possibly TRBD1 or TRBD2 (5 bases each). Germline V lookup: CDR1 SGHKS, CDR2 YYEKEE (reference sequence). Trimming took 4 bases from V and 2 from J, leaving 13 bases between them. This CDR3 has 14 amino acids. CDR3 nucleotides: TGTGCCAGCAGCGCCGGGACCGAGGCCTACGAGCAGTACGTC. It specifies CASSAGTEAYEQYV.

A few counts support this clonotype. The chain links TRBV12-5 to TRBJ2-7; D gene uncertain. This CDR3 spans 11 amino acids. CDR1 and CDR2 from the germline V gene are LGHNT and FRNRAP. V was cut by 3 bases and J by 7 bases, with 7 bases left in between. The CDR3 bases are TGTGCTAGTGGTTTTACCCGGGAGCAGTACTTC. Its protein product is CASGFTREQYF.

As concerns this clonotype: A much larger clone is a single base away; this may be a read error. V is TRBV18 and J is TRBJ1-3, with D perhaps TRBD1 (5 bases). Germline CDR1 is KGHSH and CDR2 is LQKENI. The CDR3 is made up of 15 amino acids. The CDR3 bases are TGTGCCAGCTCGACGACGGGGGGAGCTGGAAACACCATATCTTTT. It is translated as CASSTTGGAGNTISF.

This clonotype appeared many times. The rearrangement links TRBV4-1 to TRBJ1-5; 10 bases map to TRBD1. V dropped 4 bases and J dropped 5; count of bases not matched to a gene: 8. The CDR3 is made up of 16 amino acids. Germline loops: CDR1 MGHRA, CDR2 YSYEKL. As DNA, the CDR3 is TGCGCCAGCAGCCCTAAAACGGGACAGGGGCATCAGCCCCAGCATTTT. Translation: CASSPKTGQGHQPQHF.

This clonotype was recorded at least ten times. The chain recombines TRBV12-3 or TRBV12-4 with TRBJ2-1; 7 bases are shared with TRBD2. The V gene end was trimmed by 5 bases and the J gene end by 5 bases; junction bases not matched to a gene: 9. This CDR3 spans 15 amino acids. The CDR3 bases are TGTGCCAGCAGTCTCCAGCTAGCGGAGAACAATGAGCAGTTCTTC. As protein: CASSLQLAENNEQFF.

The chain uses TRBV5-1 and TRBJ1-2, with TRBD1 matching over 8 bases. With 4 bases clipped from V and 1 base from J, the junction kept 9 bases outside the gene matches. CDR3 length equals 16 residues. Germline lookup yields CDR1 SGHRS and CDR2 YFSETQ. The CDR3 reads CASSSNRGSINYGYTF. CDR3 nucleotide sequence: TGCGCCAGCAGCAGTAACAGGGGGTCCATTAACTATGGCTACACCTTC.

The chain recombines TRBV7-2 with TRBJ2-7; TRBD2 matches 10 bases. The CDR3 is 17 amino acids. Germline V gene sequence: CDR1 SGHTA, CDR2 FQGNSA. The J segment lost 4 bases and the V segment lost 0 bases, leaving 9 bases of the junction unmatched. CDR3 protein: CASSLAPSAGGLYEQYF. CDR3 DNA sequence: TGTGCCAGCAGCTTAGCCCCTTCAGCGGGGGGGCTGTACGAGCAGTACTTC.

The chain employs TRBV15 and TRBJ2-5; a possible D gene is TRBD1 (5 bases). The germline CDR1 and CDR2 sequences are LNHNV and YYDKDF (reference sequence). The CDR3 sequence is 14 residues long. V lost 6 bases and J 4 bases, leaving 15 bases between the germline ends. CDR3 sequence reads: CATSTLGAGETQYF. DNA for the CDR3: TGTGCCACCAGTACCCTTGGGGCTGGAGAGACCCAGTACTTC.

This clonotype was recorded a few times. The CDR3 loop reads CASSSDRGPLYGYTF. The DNA for the CDR3 is TGTGCCAGCAGCTCGGACAGGGGACCCCTCTATGGCTACACCTTC. This chain connects TRBV5-6 to TRBJ1-2; TRBD1 matches 9 bases. CDR3 length: 15 residues. The V and J ends lost 3 bases and 4 bases, in that order; junction bases with no gene match: 7. Germline CDR1 is SGHDT and CDR2 is YYEEEE.

The CDR3 loop reads CASRDRWMLGQETQYF. In nucleotides, the CDR3 is TGCGCCAGCAGGGACCGATGGATGTTAGGCCAAGAGACCCAGTACTTC. The rearrangement joins TRBV5-1 to TRBJ2-5; no firm D call. Deletions cut 5 bases from V and 1 base from J, with 18 bases between. Per germline, CDR1 SGHRS and CDR2 YFSETQ. The CDR3 has 16 residues.

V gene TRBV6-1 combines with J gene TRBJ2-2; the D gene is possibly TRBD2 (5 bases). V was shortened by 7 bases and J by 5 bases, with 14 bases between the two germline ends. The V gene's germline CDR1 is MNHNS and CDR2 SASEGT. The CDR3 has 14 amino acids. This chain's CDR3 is CASTRWGETGELFF. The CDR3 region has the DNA TGTGCCAGCACCAGGTGGGGAGAAACCGGGGAGCTGTTTTTT.

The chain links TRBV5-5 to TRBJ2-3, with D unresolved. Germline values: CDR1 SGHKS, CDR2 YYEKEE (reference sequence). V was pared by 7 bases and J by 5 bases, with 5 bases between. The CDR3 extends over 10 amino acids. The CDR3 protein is CASGKDTQYF. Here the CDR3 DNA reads TGTGCCAGCGGTAAAGATACGCAGTATTTT.

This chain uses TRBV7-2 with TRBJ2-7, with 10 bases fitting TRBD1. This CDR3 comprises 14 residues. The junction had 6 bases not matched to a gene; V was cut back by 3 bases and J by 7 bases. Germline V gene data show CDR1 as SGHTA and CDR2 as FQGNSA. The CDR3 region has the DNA TGTGCCAGCAGCTTCCGACAGGGGGCGGGAGAGCAGTACTTC. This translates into CASSFRQGAGEQYF.

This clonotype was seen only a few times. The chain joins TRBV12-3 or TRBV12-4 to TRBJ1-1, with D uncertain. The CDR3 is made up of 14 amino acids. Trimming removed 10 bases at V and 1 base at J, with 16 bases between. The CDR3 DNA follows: TGTGCCACCTCGTCAGGACGCCAGAACACTGAAGCTTTCTTT. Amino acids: CATSSGRQNTEAFF.

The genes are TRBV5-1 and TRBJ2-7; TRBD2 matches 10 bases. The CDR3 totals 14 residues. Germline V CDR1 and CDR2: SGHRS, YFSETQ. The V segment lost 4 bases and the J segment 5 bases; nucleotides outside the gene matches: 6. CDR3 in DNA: TGCGCCAGCAGCATGCTGAGCGGGGGGGACGAGCAGTACGTC. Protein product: CASSMLSGGDEQYV.